This TCR beta chain comes out of a study of beta chain features in type 1 diabetes. Study-level findings and limits: Type 1 diabetes patients had TCRB CDR3s that were shorter (moderately but significantly so) in all four CD4+ subsets.

In this sample, this clone turned up a few times. The antigen remains undetermined. With 5 bases clipped from V and 2 bases from J, the junction kept 12 bases outside the gene matches. This CDR3 comprises 17 residues. From germline, CDR1 is SGHTA and CDR2 FQGTGA. Investigators reverse transcribed all isolated RNA, so they sequenced expressed TCRB transcripts. Average reads for naive, central memory and regulatory T cell samples were around 4 million. Assay used: immunoSEQ multiplex PCR; TCRdb lists only in-frame clones, some missing. The repertoire holds 250,000 to 300,000 clones, with roughly 24% as singletons.

The chain combines TRBV7-3 with TRBJ2-5; TRBD1 agrees at 9 bases. The TCR sequence derives from a woman in her thirties with type 1 diabetes. The sequenced sample consisted of naive CD4+ T cells from blood. CDR3 coding DNA: TGTGCCAGCAGCCCCAAGGCGGCAGGACAGGGGCAAGAGACCCAGTACTTC. Its translation: CASSPKAAGQGQETQYF. Using reference TRBV7-3 and TRBJ2-5 for the parts outside the CDR3, the full variable domain is GAGVSQTPSNKVTEKGKYVELRCDPISGHTALYWYRQSLGQGPEFLIYFQGTGAADDSGLPNDRFFAVRPEGSVSTLKIQRTERGDSAVYLCASSPKAAGQGQETQYFGPGTRLLVL.